A selection of T cell receptor beta chains follows, all from one sample in a study of cytomegalovirus exposure and HLA in healthy donors. Clones were sequenced by immunoSEQ multiplex PCR, and TCRdb holds only the in-frame ones, with some missing. The sample yields some 190,000 clones, roughly 82% seen once. The material sequenced was PBMCs. The source of these receptors is a man between 35 and 55 years old in good health and CMV-seronegative. Both conserved end residues are part of each CDR3. The D gene is left open where the match is weak. Only part of the rows carry a size: once, few, many, or a class if the clone is expanded.

>TRBV18|-|13|TRBJ2-2|-
CASSPDWSGELFF
TGTGCCAGCTCACCAGATTGGAGTGGGGAGCTGTTTTTT
>TRBV5-6|-|15|TRBJ2-7|TRBD1
CASSLLTGVIYEQYF
TGTGCCAGCAGCTTGTTGACAGGGGTCATCTACGAGCAGTACTTC
>TRBV13|-|18|TRBJ1-4|-
CASSLESPQGATNEKLFF
TGTGCCAGCAGCTTAGAATCCCCACAGGGTGCAACTAATGAAAAACTGTTTTTT
>TRBV29-1|-|14|TRBJ2-3|-
CSVASDSATDTQYF
TGCAGCGTTGCGAGCGACTCGGCCACAGATACGCAGTATTTT
>TRBV6-5|-|15|TRBJ2-2|-
CASSRGTANTGELFF
TGTGCCAGCAGCCGGGGGACAGCGAACACCGGGGAGCTGTTTTTT
>TRBV7-2|once|16|TRBJ1-5|TRBD1
CASALQGLGMGQPQHF
TGTGCCAGCGCCCTACAGGGGTTGGGGATGGGTCAGCCCCAGCATTTT
>TRBV7-2|-|15|TRBJ2-1|TRBD2
CASTTQTSGYNEQFF
TGTGCCAGCACCACCCAGACTAGCGGTTACAATGAGCAGTTCTTC
>TRBV15|once|16|TRBJ2-7|TRBD1
CATSRRTGASSYEQYF
TGTGCCACCAGCAGAAGGACAGGGGCCAGCTCCTACGAGCAGTACTTC
>TRBV27|once|13|TRBJ2-2|-
CASSFLRAGELFF
TGTGCCAGCAGTTTTCTCAGGGCCGGGGAGCTGTTTTTT
>TRBV5-1|-|14|TRBJ1-4|-
CASSFTQGSEKLFF
TGCGCCAGCAGCTTTACACAGGGCAGTGAAAAACTGTTTTTT
>TRBV5-3|once|15|TRBJ1-5|-
CARSPDPGGNQPQHF
TGTGCCAGAAGCCCAGACCCGGGGGGCAATCAGCCCCAGCATTTT
>TRBV5-5|-|14|TRBJ2-7|TRBD1
CASSWPGQSYEQYF
TGTGCCAGCAGCTGGCCGGGACAGTCCTACGAGCAGTACTTC
>TRBV7-2|-|12|TRBJ2-7|-
CASSFPYYEQYF
TGTGCCAGCAGCTTCCCCTACTACGAGCAGTACTTC
>TRBV7-9|-|18|TRBJ2-1|-
CASSFATNRDKAYNEQFF
TGTGCCAGCAGCTTCGCAACTAACCGGGACAAAGCTTACAATGAGCAGTTCTTC
>TRBV9|-|15|TRBJ2-1|TRBD2
CASSARGGLDNEQFF
TGTGCCAGCAGCGCTCGGGGGGGCTTGGACAATGAGCAGTTCTTC
>TRBV6-5|-|16|TRBJ1-3|TRBD1
CASSYTGQGGGNTIYF
TGTGCCAGCAGTTACACCGGACAGGGTGGTGGAAACACCATATATTTT
>TRBV4-3|-|16|TRBJ1-4|-
CASSQSGQNINEKLFF
TGCGCCAGCAGCCAATCTGGACAGAACATTAATGAAAAACTGTTTTTT
>TRBV2|-|15|TRBJ2-1|-
CASRRGEGAYNEQFF
TGTGCCAGCAGAAGAGGCGAGGGGGCCTACAATGAGCAGTTCTTC
>TRBV2|once|15|TRBJ2-2|-
CASSVRQGNTGELFF
TGTGCCAGCAGTGTACGGCAGGGTAACACCGGGGAGCTGTTTTTT
>TRBV18|-|13|TRBJ2-7|-
CASCSTMADEQYF
TGTGCCAGCTGCTCGACTATGGCCGACGAGCAGTACTTC
>TRBV7-2|-|14|TRBJ2-7|-
CASSLVEGSYEQYF
TGTGCCAGCAGCTTAGTGGAGGGCTCCTACGAGCAGTACTTC
>TRBV7-2|once|16|TRBJ2-5|-
CASSASSRIVQETQYF
TGTGCCAGCAGCGCTTCATCTAGAATAGTGCAAGAGACCCAGTACTTC
>TRBV7-6|-|17|TRBJ2-3|-
CASSLALGALGPDTQYF
TGTGCCAGCAGCTTAGCGCTGGGGGCCCTAGGCCCAGATACGCAGTATTTT
>TRBV5-1|-|18|TRBJ2-3|TRBD2
CASSLDGLAVVRGDTQYF
TGCGCCAGCAGCTTAGATGGACTAGCGGTGGTCCGGGGAGATACGCAGTATTTT
>TRBV10-1|once|15|TRBJ2-1|-
CASSEKVGGYNEQFF
TGCGCCAGCAGTGAGAAGGTAGGGGGTTACAATGAGCAGTTCTTC
>TRBV7-2|-|15|TRBJ1-1|TRBD1
CASSSTGGRNTEAFF
TGTGCCAGCAGCTCGACAGGGGGGCGAAATACTGAAGCTTTCTTT
>TRBV6-5|-|15|TRBJ2-5|TRBD1
CASRPPRGPQETQYF
TGTGCCAGCAGACCCCCGAGGGGGCCCCAAGAGACCCAGTACTTC
>TRBV28|-|17|TRBJ2-1|TRBD1
CASSSPPWDRGFDEQFF
TGTGCCAGCAGTTCCCCTCCGTGGGACAGGGGATTTGATGAGCAGTTCTTC
>TRBV5-5|-|14|TRBJ2-7|-
CASSGWTDSYEQYF
TGTGCCAGCAGCGGCTGGACAGACTCCTACGAGCAGTACTTC
>TRBV27|once|13|TRBJ1-2|TRBD1
CASGYGTGDGYTF
TGTGCCAGTGGTTACGGGACAGGGGACGGCTACACCTTC
>TRBV30|-|13|TRBJ2-2|-
CAWSAVNTGELFF
TGTGCCTGGAGTGCAGTTAACACCGGGGAGCTGTTTTTT
>TRBV29-1|-|15|TRBJ1-1|TRBD1
CSVIKRDRANTEAFF
TGCAGCGTTATAAAACGCGACAGGGCGAACACTGAAGCTTTCTTT
>TRBV4-2|once|15|TRBJ2-5|-
CASSQAAVNRETQYF
TGTGCCAGCAGCCAGGCCGCAGTAAACAGGGAGACCCAGTACTTC
>TRBV19|once|16|TRBJ2-2|-
CASSIGPGAGTGELFF
TGTGCCAGTAGTATAGGACCAGGGGCAGGCACCGGGGAGCTGTTTTTT
>TRBV11-3|-|13|TRBJ2-7|-
CASSTTTAYEQYF
TGTGCCAGCAGCACGACGACAGCCTACGAGCAGTACTTC
>TRBV9|-|14|TRBJ2-7|TRBD1
CASSATGGFDEQYF
TGTGCCAGCAGCGCGACAGGGGGTTTCGACGAGCAGTACTTC
>TRBV7-3|-|15|TRBJ1-1|-
CASSLKGRKNTEAFF
TGTGCCAGCAGCTTAAAAGGCAGGAAGAACACTGAAGCTTTCTTT
>TRBV5-1|-|14|TRBJ2-3|-
CASSRSGVTDTQYF
TGCGCCAGCAGCCGGTCAGGGGTTACAGATACGCAGTATTTT
>TRBV14|-|15|TRBJ1-1|-
CASSQQEVPVTEAFF
TGTGCCAGCAGCCAACAAGAGGTCCCCGTTACTGAAGCTTTCTTT